The 13 T cell receptor beta chains in this list originate from one sample, sequenced in a study of beta chain features in type 1 diabetes (dated by TCRdb to 2017 to 2018). Summary of the overall study and its limitations: A moderate but significant shortening of TCRB CDR3 length was observed in type 1 diabetes patients in all four CD4+ subsets.

Library generation was performed with the immunoSEQ multiplex PCR assay. All of the isolated RNA was reverse transcribed with the High Capacity cDNA Reverse Transcription Kit, so expressed TCRB transcripts were sequenced. In TCRdb, the immuneACCESS table is reduced to in-frame sequences with V and J assigned. These tables do not hold every clone; where another copy was compared, an unresolved V gene accounts for under half, and the others remain unexplained. Across this sample there are tens of thousands of clones, with 49% seen only once. In total, the top ten clones hold less than 0.35% of the sample. These receptors lack a known antigen. Sequences were obtained from stem cell memory CD4+ T cells from blood. The cell subset or site label, read with the paper, signifies: stem cell-like memory CD4+ T cells. Source of these receptors: a man aged 25-45 years with type 1 diabetes.

This chain connects TRBV30 to TRBJ1-1, with 7 bases fitting TRBD1. The V gene's germline CDR1 is GTSNPN and CDR2 SVGIG (reference sequence). This CDR3 has 15 amino acids. Trimming cost V 0 bases and J 2 bases; bases outside gene matches: 6. CDR3 amino acids: CAWSVRGQRNTEAFF. In DNA form, the CDR3 reads TGTGCCTGGAGTGTTCGGGGACAGAGAAACACTGAAGCTTTCTTT.

This chain connects TRBV7-9 to TRBJ1-2; tentatively, D is TRBD1 (6 bases). The germline V gene encodes CDR1 SEHNR and CDR2 FQNEAQ (reference sequence). The V and J ends lost 0 bases and 5 bases respectively, with 13 bases between them. The CDR3 is 15 amino acids. Here the CDR3 DNA reads TGTGCCAGCAGCTTAGCGCCAGGGGTTTCTTATGGCTACACCTTC. As protein: CASSLAPGVSYGYTF.

J is TRBJ1-4 and V is TRBV4-1; 8 positions match TRBD1. CDR1 and CDR2 (germline): MGHRA, YSYEKL. This CDR3 is 15 amino acids long. V trimming: 6 bases; J trimming: 2 bases; junction bases outside the gene matches: 5. The CDR3 loop is CASRTGEVTNEKLFF. As DNA, the CDR3 is TGCGCCAGCAGGACAGGGGAGGTCACTAATGAAAAACTGTTTTTT.

This clone was seen a handful of times. V gene TRBV9 combines with J gene TRBJ2-5, with D maybe TRBD1 (5 bases). Trimming removed 3 bases at V and 1 base at J, with 10 bases between. Germline-derived CDR1 and CDR2 are SGDLS and YYNGEE. This CDR3 is built from 14 residues. In nucleotides, the CDR3 is TGTGCCAGCAGCGCCACAGGCTTCCAAGAGACCCAGTACTTC. Translating gives CASSATGFQETQYF.

Only a few counts were recorded for this clone. The gene calls are TRBV5-4 and TRBJ2-1; a weak D match, TRBD2 (5 bases). Germline assignment: CDR1 SGHNT and CDR2 YYREEE (reference sequence). Deletions cut 6 bases from V and 2 bases from J, with 15 bases between. CDR3 length: 15 amino acids. CDR3 nucleotides: TGTGCCAGCATTCAGTCCGGGAAAACCTACAATGAGCAGTTCTTC. It translates to CASIQSGKTYNEQFF.

In regard to this clone: The junction and the germline gene differ at one end; a read error may be behind it. This chain uses TRBV7-7 with TRBJ2-5; D is ambiguous. The CDR3 has 13 amino acids. CDR1 and CDR2 from the germline V gene are SSHAT and FNYEAQ (reference sequence). The CDR3 loop reads CASSLQFQETQYF. The CDR3 DNA is TGTGCTAGCAGCTTACAGTTCCAAGAGACCCAGTACTTC.

V and J are TRBV12-5 and TRBJ2-3; no firm D call. Between the trimmed V and J ends, which lost 2 bases and 6 bases, there was a span of 9 bases. Looked up from germline, CDR1 is LGHNT and CDR2 is FRNRAP. The CDR3 sequence is 13 residues long. The CDR3 region has the DNA TGTGCTAGTGGTTTGAGAGGATGGGATACGCAGTATTTT. Translating it yields CASGLRGWDTQYF.

The chain couples TRBV11-2 to TRBJ2-5; D is possibly TRBD2 (7 bases). The CDR3 contains 14 residues. Per the germline V gene, CDR1 is SGHAT and CDR2 is FQNNGV. V was clipped by 3 bases and J by 5 bases, with 13 bases between them. The CDR3 sequence is CASSFRGGGETQYF. CDR3 in DNA: TGTGCCAGCAGCTTTAGGGGGGGTGGGGAGACCCAGTACTTC.

The chain links TRBV29-1 to TRBJ2-3; 7 bases match TRBD2. This CDR3 contains 13 residues. Per the germline V gene, CDR1 is SQVTM and CDR2 is ANQGSEA. V trimming: 2 bases; J trimming: 3 bases; junction bases outside the gene matches: 2. The chain's CDR3 is CSVERRGTDTQYF. The CDR3 DNA reads TGCAGCGTTGAACGGCGGGGGACAGATACGCAGTATTTT.

CDR3 in DNA: TGTGCCAGCAGGGCGATTGGGCGCATGAACACTGAAGCTTTCTTT. Translation gives CASRAIGRMNTEAFF. The chain recombines TRBV19 with TRBJ1-1; the D gene is possibly TRBD1 (5 bases). Per germline, CDR1 LNHDA and CDR2 SQIVND (reference sequence). The length of the CDR3 is 15 residues. The ends were cut back, 9 bases at V and 0 bases at J, with 17 bases in the middle.

This clone was recorded a few times. The CDR3 nucleotides read TGCAGCGTTGATTCGGCAGGGAGGGCTGAAGCTTTCTTT. This sequence encodes CSVDSAGRAEAFF. V gene TRBV29-1 combines with J gene TRBJ1-1; weak D call: TRBD1 (5 bases). The length of the CDR3 is 13 residues. Germline CDR1 is SQVTM and CDR2 is ANQGSEA. The V end was cut by 3 bases, the J end by 6 bases, with 14 bases between. The full variable domain, in which reference TRBV29-1 and TRBJ1-1 provide the parts outside the CDR3, is SAVISQKPSRDICQRGTSLTIQCQVDSQVTMMFWYRQQPGQSLTLIATANQGSEATYESGFVIDKFPISRPNLTFSTLTVSNMSPEDSSIYLCSVDSAGRAEAFFGQGTRLTVV.

The chain recombines TRBV6-1 with TRBJ1-2, with D possibly being TRBD1 (6 bases). V lost 3 bases to trimming and J lost 5 bases, with 10 bases between them. This CDR3 spans 13 amino acids. Per the germline V gene, CDR1 is MNHNS and CDR2 is SASEGT. The CDR3 loop is CASSESGEYGYTF. The CDR3 nucleotides read TGTGCCAGCAGTGAGTCAGGGGAGTATGGCTACACCTTC.

The rearrangement links TRBV6-1 to TRBJ1-2; 7 bases line up with TRBD1. The CDR3 extends over 14 amino acids. The V gene's germline CDR1 is MNHNS and CDR2 SASEGT. After removal of 4 bases from V and 8 bases from J, the junction contained 10 bases not matched to a gene. CDR3 sequence: CASSADDRAWGYTF. The CDR3 DNA is TGTGCCAGCAGTGCCGACGACAGGGCCTGGGGCTACACCTTC.